The sample holds many counts of the clone carrying this T cell receptor (beta chain). Antigen: not known. The hyperthyroidism patients had all been newly diagnosed, and their disease duration was under 2 months. Their ages ranged from 18 to 65 years. Reasons for excluding patients were uncontrolled infection, other autoimmune disease, pregnancy or lactation. Clinical symptoms, serum thyroxine and TRAb, thyroid ultrasound and orbital computed tomography were used for the diagnoses. Germline CDR1 and CDR2: SEHNR and FQNEAQ (reference sequence). The CDR3 is made up of 20 amino acids. V trimming: 5 bases; J trimming: 1 base; junction bases outside the gene matches: 14. The sample originates from a study of T cells in Graves' hyperthyroidism and ophthalmopathy. TCR beta CDR3 regions were amplified from RNA transcripts. HTBI primers drove first-round RT-PCR of the TCR CDR3. TCRdb reprocessed the multiplex PCR reads via MiXCR and lists one record per CDR3 protein. The table lists 500,000 to 600,000 distinct CDR3 sequences, around 46% of them singletons.

The study, taken as a whole, reports: Ophthalmopathy got predicted by the model a median roughly 6.4 months before its onset.

This receptor was taken from a woman under 30 with Graves' hyperthyroidism. The sequenced sample was peripheral blood or thyroid tissue (not recorded which). The chain combines TRBV7-9 with TRBJ2-2; 12 nucleotides match TRBD1. The CDR3 region has the DNA TGTGCCAGCAGCCCCTCTTCCGGGACAGGGGGCCCCCAGAACACCGGGGAGCTGTTTTTT. It codes for CASSPSSGTGGPQNTGELFF.